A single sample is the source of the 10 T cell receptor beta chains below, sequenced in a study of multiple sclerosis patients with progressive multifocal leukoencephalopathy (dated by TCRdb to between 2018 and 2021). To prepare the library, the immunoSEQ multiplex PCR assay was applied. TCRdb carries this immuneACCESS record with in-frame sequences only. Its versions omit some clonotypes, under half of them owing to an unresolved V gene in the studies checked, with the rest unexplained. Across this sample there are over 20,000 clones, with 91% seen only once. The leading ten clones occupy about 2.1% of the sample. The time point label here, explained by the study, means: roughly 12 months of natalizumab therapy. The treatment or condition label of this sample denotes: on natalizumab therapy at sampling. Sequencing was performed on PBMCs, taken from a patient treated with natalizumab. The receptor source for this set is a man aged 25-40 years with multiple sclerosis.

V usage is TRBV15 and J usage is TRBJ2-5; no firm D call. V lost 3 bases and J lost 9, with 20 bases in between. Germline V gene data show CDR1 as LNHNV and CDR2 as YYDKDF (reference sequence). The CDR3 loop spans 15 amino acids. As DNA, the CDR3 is TGTGCCACCAGCAGCCGGACGGCCATGAAGGGCGCCCAGTACTTC. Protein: CATSSRTAMKGAQYF.

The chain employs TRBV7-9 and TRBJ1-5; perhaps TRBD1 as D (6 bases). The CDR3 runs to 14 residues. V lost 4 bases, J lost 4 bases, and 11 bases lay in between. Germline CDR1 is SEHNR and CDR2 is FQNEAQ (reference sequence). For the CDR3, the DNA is TGTGCCAGCAGCTCCCCGGGGGCTAATCAGCCCCAGCATTTT. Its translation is CASSSPGANQPQHF.

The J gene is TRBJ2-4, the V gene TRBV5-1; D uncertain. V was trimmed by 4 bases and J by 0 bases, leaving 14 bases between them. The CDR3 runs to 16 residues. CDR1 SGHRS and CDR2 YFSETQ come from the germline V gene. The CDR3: CASSPSLARAKNIQYF. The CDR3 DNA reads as TGCGCCAGCAGCCCGTCTCTGGCGAGAGCCAAAAACATTCAGTACTTC.

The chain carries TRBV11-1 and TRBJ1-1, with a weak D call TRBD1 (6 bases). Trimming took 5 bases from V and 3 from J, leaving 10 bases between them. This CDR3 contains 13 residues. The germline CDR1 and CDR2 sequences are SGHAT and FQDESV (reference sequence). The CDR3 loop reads CASSLYRDTEAFF. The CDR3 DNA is TGTGCCAGCAGCCTATACAGGGACACTGAAGCTTTCTTT.

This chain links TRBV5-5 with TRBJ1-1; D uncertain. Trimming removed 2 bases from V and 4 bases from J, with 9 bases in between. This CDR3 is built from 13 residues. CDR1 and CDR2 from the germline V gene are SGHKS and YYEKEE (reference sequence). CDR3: CASSFSIATEAFF. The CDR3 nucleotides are TGTGCCAGCAGCTTTTCCATCGCCACTGAAGCTTTCTTT.

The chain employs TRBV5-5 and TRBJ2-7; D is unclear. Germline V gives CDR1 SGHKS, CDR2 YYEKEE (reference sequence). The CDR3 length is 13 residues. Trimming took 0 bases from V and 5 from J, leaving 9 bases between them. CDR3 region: CASSLGRWDEQYV. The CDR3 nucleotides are TGTGCCAGCAGCTTGGGTCGATGGGACGAGCAGTACGTC.

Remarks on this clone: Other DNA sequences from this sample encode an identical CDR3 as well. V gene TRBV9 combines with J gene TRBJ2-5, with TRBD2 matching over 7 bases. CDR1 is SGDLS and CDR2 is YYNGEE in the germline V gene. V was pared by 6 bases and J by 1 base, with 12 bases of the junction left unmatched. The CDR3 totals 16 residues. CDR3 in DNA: TGTGCCAGCACCCGTGGTCCTAGCGGTGCCCAAGAGACCCAGTACTTC. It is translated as CASTRGPSGAQETQYF.

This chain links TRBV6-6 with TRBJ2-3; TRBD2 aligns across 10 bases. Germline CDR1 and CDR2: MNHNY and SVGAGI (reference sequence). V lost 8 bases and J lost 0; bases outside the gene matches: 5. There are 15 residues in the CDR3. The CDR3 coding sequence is TGTGCCAGCCGGGGACTAGCGTCTAGCACAGATACGCAGTATTTT. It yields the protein CASRGLASSTDTQYF.

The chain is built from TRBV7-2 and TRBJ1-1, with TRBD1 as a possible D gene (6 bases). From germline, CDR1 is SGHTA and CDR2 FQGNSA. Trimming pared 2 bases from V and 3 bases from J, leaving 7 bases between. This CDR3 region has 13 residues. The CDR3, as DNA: TGTGCCAGCAGCTTAACAGGGTACACTGAAGCTTTCTTT. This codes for CASSLTGYTEAFF.

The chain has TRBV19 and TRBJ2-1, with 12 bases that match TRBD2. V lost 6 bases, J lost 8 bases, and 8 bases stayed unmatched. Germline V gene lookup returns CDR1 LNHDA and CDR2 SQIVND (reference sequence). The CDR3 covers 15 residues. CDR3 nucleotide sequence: TGTGCCAGTAGCCCTAGCGGGAGGGCTCACGATGAGCAGTTCTTC. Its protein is CASSPSGRAHDEQFF.